This note documents a single TCR beta chain sequence. What antigen it recognizes has not been identified. There are no base qualities to consult, and no much larger clone falls within one base. This specimen belongs to a study of CD8 T cells in Susac syndrome (dated by TCRdb to the late 2010s). Turning to the overall study: Repertoire sequencing was used to test whether CD8+ T cell activation and differentiation in Susac syndrome was antigen driven. Broader findings and caveats from the paper: The study acknowledged that relatively few individuals were included in the TCR sequencing and HLA analysis.

From its cysteine to its phenylalanine, the CDR3 spans 17 amino acids. CDR3 DNA only is kept here, 51 bases in frame from base 1. V loses 3 bases at its end and J loses 2 bases; junction bases beyond the gene matches: 9. High-throughput TCR beta sequencing profiled peripheral blood CD8+ and CD4+ T cells from healthy donors, Susac syndrome patients and multiple sclerosis patients. Treatment-naive patients with stable or active relapsing-remitting disease fulfilling revised McDonald criteria were used as multiple sclerosis controls. Bulk CD8+ and CD4+ T cells were purified by magnetic negative isolation, whereas CD8+ TEMRA cells were enriched by FACS. Blood was drawn into EDTA tubes, processed within 24 hours, and PBMCs were isolated by density gradient centrifugation. PBMCs destined for TCR sequencing were cryopreserved in liquid nitrogen and later thawed in a 37 °C water bath. The sorted or isolated CD4+, CD8+ and CD8+ TEMRA cells reached a purity of at least 90%.

RNA was extracted with the RNeasy kit and 0.5 to 1 ug was reverse transcribed using random hexamers. TCR beta CDR3 regions were amplified with the immunoSEQ multiplex PCR assay covering 54 Vbeta and 13 Jbeta segments. PCR amplification bias was corrected using a synthetic template baseline for primer optimization and computational correction. The original pipeline was this. Reads were annotated to V, D and J genes per IMGT and analyzed with immunoSEQ Analyzer, keeping only productive sequences. Clonality was computed as one minus Shannon entropy normalized by log2 of the number of productive unique sequences. For each patient and control, public and private clones were evaluated within the 100 most prevalent clones. Susac-specific clones were defined as absent from healthy and MS cohorts, 850 to 1,300 published viral clones and other ImmuneACCESS disease sequences. In TCRdb, the public reads were trimmed at Q25 with fastp and aligned with MiXCR, with productive beta chains retained. Rows with one shared CDR3 protein collapse into an entry with the most common genes and DNA. These V and J calls rely on TCRdb rather than the paper's analysis. Here the sample has roughly 130,000 distinct CDR3 sequences; about 94% occur a single time. The ten largest clones add up to 0.1% to 0.15% of the sample.

The clonotype originates from a human donor with multiple sclerosis. Material for sequencing was CD4+ T cells from PBMCs. Here the chain combines TRBV12-3 or TRBV12-4 and TRBJ2-3; 9 bases in between match TRBD2. This receptor has the CDR3 CASSFRRGGGDTDTQYF. The DNA is TGTGCCAGCAGTTTTAGGCGCGGCGGGGGGGACACAGATACGCAGTATTTT.